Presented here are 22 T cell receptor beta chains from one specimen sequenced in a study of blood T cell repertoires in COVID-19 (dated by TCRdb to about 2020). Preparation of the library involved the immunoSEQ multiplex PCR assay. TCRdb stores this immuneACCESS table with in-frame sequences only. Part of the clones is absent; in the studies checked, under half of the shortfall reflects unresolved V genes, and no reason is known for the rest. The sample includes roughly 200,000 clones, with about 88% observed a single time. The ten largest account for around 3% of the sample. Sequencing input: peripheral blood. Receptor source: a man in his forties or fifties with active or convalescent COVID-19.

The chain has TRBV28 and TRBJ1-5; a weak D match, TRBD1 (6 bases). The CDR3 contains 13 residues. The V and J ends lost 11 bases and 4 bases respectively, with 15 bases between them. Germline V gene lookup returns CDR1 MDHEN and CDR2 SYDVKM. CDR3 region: CAGPGQWNQPQHF. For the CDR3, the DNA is TGTGCCGGGCCCGGACAGTGGAATCAGCCCCAGCATTTT.

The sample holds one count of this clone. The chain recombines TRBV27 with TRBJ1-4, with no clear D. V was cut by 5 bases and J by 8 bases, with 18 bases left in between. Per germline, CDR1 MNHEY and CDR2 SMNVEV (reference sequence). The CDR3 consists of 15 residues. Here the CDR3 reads CASSPPPPFGEKLFF. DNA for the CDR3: TGTGCCAGCAGTCCACCCCCCCCGTTCGGGGAAAAACTGTTTTTT.

CDR3: CASSLYRGVEKLFF. DNA of the CDR3: TGTGCCAGCAGCTTATACAGGGGGGTCGAAAAACTGTTTTTT. The chain has TRBV11-2 and TRBJ1-4; 8 bases align to TRBD1. The CDR3 consists of 14 residues. Germline values: CDR1 SGHAT, CDR2 FQNNGV. The J segment lost 8 bases and the V segment lost 2 bases, leaving 4 bases of the junction unmatched.

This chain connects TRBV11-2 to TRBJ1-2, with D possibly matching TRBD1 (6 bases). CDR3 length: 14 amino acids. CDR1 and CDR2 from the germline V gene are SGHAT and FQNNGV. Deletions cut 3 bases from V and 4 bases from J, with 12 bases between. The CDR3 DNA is TGTGCCAGCAGCTTCGGGGGGCAGAGCTATGGCTACACCTTC. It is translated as CASSFGGQSYGYTF.

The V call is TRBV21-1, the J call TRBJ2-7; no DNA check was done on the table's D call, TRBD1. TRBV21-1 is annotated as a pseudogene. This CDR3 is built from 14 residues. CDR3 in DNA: TGTGCCAGCAGCAAAGGAATCGAAGGACAGGGTCAGTACTTC. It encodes CASSKGIEGQGQYF.

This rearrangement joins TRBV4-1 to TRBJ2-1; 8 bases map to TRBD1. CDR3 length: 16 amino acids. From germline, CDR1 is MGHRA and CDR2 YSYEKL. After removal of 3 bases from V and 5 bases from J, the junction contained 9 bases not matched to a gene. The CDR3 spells CASSQTAGTGNNEQFF. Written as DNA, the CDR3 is TGCGCCAGCAGCCAGACCGCCGGGACAGGTAACAATGAGCAGTTCTTC.

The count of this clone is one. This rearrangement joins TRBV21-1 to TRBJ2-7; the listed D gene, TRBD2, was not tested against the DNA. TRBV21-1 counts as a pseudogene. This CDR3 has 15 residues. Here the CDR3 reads CASTGGRTVYYEQYF. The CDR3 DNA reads TGTGCCAGCACCGGGGGTCGGACGGTCTACTACGAGCAGTACTTC.

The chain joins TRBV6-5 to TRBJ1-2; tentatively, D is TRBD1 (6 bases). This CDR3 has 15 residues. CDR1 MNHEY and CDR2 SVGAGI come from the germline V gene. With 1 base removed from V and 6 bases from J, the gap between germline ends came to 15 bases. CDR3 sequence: CASSYFSTGTHGYTF. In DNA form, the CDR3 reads TGTGCCAGCAGTTACTTTTCCACAGGGACCCATGGCTACACCTTC.

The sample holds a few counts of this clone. CDR3 sequence: CASSLGSRGPYEQYF. CDR3 in DNA: TGCGCCAGCAGCTTGGGATCGCGGGGGCCCTACGAGCAGTACTTC. The chain uses TRBV5-1 and TRBJ2-7, with D maybe TRBD2 (7 bases). V lost 0 bases, J lost 2 bases, and 12 bases lay in between. Germline V gene sequence: CDR1 SGHRS, CDR2 YFSETQ. CDR3 size: 15 residues.

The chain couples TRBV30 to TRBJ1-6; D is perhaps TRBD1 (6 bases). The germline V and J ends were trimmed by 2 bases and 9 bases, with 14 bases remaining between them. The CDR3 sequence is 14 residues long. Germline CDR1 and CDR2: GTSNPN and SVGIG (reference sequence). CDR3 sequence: CAWSPQGSGSPLHF. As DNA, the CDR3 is TGTGCCTGGAGTCCCCAGGGGAGCGGTTCACCCCTCCACTTT.

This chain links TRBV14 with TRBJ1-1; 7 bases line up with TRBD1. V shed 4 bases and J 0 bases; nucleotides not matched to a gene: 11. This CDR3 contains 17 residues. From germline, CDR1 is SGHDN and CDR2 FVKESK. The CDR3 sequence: CASSLRDSFSLNTEAFF. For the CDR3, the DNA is TGTGCCAGCAGCCTCAGGGACAGCTTTTCCCTGAACACTGAAGCTTTCTTT.

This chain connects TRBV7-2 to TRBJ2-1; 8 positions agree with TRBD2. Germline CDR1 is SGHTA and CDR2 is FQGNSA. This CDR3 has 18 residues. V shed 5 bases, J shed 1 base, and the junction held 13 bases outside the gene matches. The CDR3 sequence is CASSPHGSGGDSYNEQFF. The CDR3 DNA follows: TGTGCCAGCAGCCCCCACGGCAGCGGGGGAGATTCCTACAATGAGCAGTTCTTC. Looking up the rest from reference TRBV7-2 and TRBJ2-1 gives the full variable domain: GAGVSQSPSNKVTEKGKDVELRCDPISGHTALYWYRQSLGQGLEFLIYFQGNSAPDKSGLPSDRFSAERTGGSVSTLTIQRTQQEDSAVYLCASSPHGSGGDSYNEQFFGPGTRLTVL.

The CDR3 is CASSTTGANYGYTF. CDR3 sequence (DNA): TGTGCCAGCAGCACAACAGGGGCGAACTATGGCTACACCTTC. The chain recombines TRBV7-2 with TRBJ1-2, with 7 bases identical to TRBD1. The CDR3 sequence is 14 residues long. Germline-derived CDR1 and CDR2 are SGHTA and FQGNSA. The V and J ends lost 5 bases and 2 bases, in that order; junction bases with no gene match: 5.

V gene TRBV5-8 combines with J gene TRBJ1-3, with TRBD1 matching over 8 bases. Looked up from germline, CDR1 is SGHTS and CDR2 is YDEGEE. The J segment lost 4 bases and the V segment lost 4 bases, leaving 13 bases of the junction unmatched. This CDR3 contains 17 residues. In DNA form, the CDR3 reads TGTGCCAGCAGCGATATCGGCAGGGGGCTTTCCGGAAACACCATATATTTT. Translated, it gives CASSDIGRGLSGNTIYF.

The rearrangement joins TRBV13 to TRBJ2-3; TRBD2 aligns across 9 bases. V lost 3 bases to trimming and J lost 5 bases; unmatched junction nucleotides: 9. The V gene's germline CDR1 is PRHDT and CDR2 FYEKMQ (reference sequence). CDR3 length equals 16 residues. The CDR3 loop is CASSFFSGGKRDTQYF. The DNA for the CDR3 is TGTGCCAGCAGCTTCTTTAGCGGGGGAAAACGAGATACGCAGTATTTT. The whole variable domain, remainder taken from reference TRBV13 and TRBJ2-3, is AAGVIQSPRHLIKEKRETATLKCYPIPRHDTVYWYQQGPGQDPQFLISFYEKMQSDKGSIPDRFSAQQFSDYHSELNMSSLELGDSALYFCASSFFSGGKRDTQYFGPGTRLTVL.

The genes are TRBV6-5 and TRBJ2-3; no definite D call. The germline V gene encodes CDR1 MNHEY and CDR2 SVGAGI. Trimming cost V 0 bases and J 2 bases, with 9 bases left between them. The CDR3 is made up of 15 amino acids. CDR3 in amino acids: CASSYSRSPTDTQYF. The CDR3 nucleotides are TGTGCCAGCAGTTACTCGCGGAGCCCCACAGATACGCAGTATTTT.

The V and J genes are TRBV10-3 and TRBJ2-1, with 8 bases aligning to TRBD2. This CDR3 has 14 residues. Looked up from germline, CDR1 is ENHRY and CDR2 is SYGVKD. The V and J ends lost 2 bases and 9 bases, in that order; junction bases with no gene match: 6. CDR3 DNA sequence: TGTGCCATCAGTGAGAGCGGGGGTTACGCTGAGCAGTTCTTC. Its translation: CAISESGGYAEQFF.

This chain's CDR3 is CASSQDNRDSNGYTF. In nucleotides, the CDR3 is TGTGCCAGCAGCCAAGATAATCGGGACTCAAATGGCTACACCTTC. V gene TRBV4-2 combines with J gene TRBJ1-2; perhaps TRBD1 as D (5 bases). Per germline, CDR1 LGHNA and CDR2 YNFKEQ. This CDR3 is built from 15 residues. V lost 0 bases, J lost 6 bases, and 14 bases lay in between.

CDR3 in amino acids: CATSRVGSEQFF. The CDR3 DNA sequence: TGTGCCACCAGCAGAGTGGGCAGTGAGCAGTTCTTC. The V and J genes are TRBV15 and TRBJ2-1; D is unresolved. The CDR3 extends over 12 amino acids. Deletions cut 1 base from V and 9 bases from J, with 7 bases between. The germline gives CDR1 LNHNV, CDR2 YYDKDF (reference sequence).

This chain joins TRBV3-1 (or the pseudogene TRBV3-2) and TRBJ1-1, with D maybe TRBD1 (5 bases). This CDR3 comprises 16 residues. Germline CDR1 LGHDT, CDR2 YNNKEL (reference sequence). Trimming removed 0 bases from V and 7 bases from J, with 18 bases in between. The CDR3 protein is CASSQDTILGQGEAFF. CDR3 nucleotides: TGTGCCAGCAGCCAAGATACAATCCTGGGGCAGGGTGAAGCTTTCTTT.

CDR3 sequence reads: CATSEPQQGNEQFF. CDR3 DNA: TGTGCCACCAGTGAGCCCCAACAGGGGAATGAGCAGTTCTTC. The V call is TRBV24-1, the J call TRBJ2-1, with TRBD1 matching over 7 bases. This CDR3 has 14 amino acids. Trimming took 4 bases from V and 7 from J; bases not matched to a gene: 6. Germline assignment: CDR1 KGHDR and CDR2 SFDVKD.

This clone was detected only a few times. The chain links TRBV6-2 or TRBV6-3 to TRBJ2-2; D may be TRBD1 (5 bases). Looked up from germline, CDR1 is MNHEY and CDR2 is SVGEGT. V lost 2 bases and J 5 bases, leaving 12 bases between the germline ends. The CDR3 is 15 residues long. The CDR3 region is CASSYRDRMTGELFF. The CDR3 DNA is TGTGCCAGCAGTTACCGTGACAGAATGACCGGGGAGCTGTTTTTT.